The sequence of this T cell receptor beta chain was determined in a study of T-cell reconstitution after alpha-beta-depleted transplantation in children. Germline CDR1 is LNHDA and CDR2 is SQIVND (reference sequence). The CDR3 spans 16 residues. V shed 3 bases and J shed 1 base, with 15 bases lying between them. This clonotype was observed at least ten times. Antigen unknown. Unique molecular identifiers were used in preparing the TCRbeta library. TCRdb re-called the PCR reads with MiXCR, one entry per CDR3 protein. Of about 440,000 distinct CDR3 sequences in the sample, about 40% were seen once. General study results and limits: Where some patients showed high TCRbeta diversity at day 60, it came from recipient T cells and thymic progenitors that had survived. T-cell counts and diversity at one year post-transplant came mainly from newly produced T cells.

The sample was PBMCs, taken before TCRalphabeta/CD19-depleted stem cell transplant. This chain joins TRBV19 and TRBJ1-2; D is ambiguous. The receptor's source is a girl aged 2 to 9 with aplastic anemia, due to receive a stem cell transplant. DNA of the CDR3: TGTGCCAGTAGTATGGTTAATTTGGCGGGTAACTATGGCTACACCTTC. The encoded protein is CASSMVNLAGNYGYTF.